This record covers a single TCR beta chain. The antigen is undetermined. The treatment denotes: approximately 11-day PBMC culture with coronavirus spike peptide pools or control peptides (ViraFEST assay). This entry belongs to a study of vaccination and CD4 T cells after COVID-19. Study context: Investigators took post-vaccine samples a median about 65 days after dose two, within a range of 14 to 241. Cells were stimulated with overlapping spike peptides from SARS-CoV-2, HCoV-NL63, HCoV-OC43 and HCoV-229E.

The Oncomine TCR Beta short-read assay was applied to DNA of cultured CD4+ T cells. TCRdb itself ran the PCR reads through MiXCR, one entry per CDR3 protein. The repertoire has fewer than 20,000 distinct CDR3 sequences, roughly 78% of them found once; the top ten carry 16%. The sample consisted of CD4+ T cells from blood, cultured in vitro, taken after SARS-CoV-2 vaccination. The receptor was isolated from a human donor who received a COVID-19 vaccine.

The CDR3 DNA follows: TGTGCCACCAGTGAGGGACAGGGCTCCAATCAGCCCCAGCATTTT. It yields the protein CATSEGQGSNQPQHF. The rearrangement uses TRBV24-1 and TRBJ1-5, with TRBD1 matching over 9 bases. CDR1 and CDR2 (germline): KGHDR, SFDVKD. V was pared by 4 bases and J by 3 bases, with 3 bases of the junction left unmatched. The CDR3 has 15 amino acids.